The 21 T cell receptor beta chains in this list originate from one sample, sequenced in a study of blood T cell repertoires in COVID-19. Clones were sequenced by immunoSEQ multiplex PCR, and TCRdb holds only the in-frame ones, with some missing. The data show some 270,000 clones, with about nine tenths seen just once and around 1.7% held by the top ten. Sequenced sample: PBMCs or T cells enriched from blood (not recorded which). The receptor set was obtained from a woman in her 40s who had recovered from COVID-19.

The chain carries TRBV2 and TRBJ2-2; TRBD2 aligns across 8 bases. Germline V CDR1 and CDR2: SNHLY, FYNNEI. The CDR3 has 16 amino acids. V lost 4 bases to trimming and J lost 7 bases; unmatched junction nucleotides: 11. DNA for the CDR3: TGTGCCAGCAGTGGTCGGGAGGGCCGTAGGAGCGGGGAGCTGTTTTTT. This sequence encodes CASSGREGRRSGELFF.

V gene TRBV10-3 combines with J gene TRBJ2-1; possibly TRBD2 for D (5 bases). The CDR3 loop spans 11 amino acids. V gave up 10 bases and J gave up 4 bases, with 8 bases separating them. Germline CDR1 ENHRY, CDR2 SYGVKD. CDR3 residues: CATGIYNEQFF. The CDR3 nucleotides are TGTGCCACCGGGATATACAATGAGCAGTTCTTC.

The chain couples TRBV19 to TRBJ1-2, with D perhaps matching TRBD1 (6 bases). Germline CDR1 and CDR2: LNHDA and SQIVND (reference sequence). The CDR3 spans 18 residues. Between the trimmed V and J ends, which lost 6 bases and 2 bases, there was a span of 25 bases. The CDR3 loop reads CASRSGTQHGFQNYGYTF. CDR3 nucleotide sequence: TGTGCCAGTAGATCCGGGACACAACACGGATTTCAAAACTATGGCTACACCTTC.

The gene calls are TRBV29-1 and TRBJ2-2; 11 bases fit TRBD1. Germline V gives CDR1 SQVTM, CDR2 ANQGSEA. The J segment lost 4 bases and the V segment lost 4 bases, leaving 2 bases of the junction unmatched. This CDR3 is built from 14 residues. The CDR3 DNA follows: TGCAGCGTTGGGACAGGGGGCCTCACCGGGGAGCTGTTTTTT. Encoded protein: CSVGTGGLTGELFF.

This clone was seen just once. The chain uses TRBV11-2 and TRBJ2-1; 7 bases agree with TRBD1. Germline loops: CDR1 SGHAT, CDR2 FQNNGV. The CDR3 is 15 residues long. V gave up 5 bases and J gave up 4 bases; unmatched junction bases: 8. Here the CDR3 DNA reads TGTGCCAGCAGCCTCCGACAGGGTACATACAATGAGCAGTTCTTC. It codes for CASSLRQGTYNEQFF. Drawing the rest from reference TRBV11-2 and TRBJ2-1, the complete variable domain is EAGVAQSPRYKIIEKRQSVAFWCNPISGHATLYWYQQILGQGPKLLIQFQNNGVVDDSQLPKDRFSAERLKGVDSTLKIQPAKLEDSAVYLCASSLRQGTYNEQFFGPGTRLTVL.

CDR3 residues: CAWGPGLVKTDTQYF. For the CDR3, the DNA is TGTGCCTGGGGACCGGGACTAGTGAAAACAGATACGCAGTATTTT. This chain links TRBV30 with TRBJ2-3; 8 bases line up with TRBD2. The CDR3 is 15 residues long. The germline V gene encodes CDR1 GTSNPN and CDR2 SVGIG (reference sequence). J lost 3 bases, V lost 5 bases, and 10 bases had no gene match.

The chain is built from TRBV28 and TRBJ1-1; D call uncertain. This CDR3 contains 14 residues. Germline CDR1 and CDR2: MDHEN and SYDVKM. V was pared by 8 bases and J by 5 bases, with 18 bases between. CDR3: CASLVGPGVTEAFF. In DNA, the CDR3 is TGTGCCAGCCTTGTGGGTCCCGGGGTGACTGAAGCTTTCTTT.

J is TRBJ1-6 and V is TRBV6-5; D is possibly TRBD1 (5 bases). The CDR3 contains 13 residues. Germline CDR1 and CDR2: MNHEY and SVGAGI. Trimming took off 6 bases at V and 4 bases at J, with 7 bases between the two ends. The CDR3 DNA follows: TGTGCCAGCAGAGGGACTTATAATTCACCCCTCCACTTT. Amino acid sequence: CASRGTYNSPLHF.

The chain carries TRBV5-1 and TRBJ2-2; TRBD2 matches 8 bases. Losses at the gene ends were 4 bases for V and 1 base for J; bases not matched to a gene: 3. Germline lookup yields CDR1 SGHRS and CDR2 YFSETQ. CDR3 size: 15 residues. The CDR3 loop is CASSTGGLNTGELFF. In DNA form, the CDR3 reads TGCGCCAGCAGCACGGGGGGGCTGAACACCGGGGAGCTGTTTTTT.

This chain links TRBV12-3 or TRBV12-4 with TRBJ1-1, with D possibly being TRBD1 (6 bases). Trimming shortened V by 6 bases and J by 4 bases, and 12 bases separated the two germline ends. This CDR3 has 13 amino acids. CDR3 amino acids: CASRQGQGTEAFF. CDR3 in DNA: TGTGCCAGCAGACAGGGCCAGGGCACTGAAGCTTTCTTT.

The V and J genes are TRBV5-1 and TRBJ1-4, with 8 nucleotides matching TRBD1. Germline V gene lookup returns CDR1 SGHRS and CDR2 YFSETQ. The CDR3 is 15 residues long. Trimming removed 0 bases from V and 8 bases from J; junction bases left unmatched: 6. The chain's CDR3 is CASSLEQGVGEKLFF. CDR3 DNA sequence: TGCGCCAGCAGCTTGGAACAGGGGGTAGGCGAAAAACTGTTTTTT.

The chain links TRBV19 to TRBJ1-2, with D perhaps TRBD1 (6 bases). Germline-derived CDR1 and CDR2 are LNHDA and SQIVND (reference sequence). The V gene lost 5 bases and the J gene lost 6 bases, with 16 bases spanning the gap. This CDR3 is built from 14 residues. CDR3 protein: CASSVPGTLDGYTF. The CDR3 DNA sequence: TGTGCCAGTAGTGTCCCCGGGACACTGGATGGCTACACCTTC. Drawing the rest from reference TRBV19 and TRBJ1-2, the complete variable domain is DGGITQSPKYLFRKEGQNVTLSCEQNLNHDAMYWYRQDPGQGLRLIYYSQIVNDFQKGDIAEGYSVSREKKESFPLTVTSAQKNPTAFYLCASSVPGTLDGYTFGSGTRLTVV.

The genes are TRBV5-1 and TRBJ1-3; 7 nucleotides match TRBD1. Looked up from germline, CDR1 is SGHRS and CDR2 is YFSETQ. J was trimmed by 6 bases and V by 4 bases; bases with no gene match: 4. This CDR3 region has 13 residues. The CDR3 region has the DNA TGCGCCAGCAGCCTAACAGGGGTAAACACCATATATTTT. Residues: CASSLTGVNTIYF.

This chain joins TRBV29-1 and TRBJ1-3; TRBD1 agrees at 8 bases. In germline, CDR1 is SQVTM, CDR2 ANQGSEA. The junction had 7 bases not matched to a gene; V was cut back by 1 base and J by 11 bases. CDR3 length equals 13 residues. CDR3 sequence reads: CSVEATQGAPIYF. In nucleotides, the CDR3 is TGCAGCGTTGAAGCCACGCAGGGGGCACCCATATATTTT.

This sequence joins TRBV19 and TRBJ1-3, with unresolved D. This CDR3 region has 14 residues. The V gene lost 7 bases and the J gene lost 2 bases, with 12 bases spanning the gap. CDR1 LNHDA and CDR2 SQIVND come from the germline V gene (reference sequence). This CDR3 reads CASTTQEAGNTIYF. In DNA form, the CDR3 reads TGTGCCAGTACCACTCAGGAAGCTGGAAACACCATATATTTT.

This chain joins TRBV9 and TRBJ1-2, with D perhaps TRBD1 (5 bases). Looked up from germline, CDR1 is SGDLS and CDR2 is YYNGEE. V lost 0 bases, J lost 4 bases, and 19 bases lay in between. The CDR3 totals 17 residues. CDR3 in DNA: TGTGCCAGCAGCGTAGGTTCAGGGAATCCCCTTCTCTATGGCTACACCTTC. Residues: CASSVGSGNPLLYGYTF.

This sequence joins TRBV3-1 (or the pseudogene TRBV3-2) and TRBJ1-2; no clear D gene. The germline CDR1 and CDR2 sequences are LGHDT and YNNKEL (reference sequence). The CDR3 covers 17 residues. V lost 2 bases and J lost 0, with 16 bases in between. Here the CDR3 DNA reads TGTGCCAGCAGCCAAAAGCCCTGGCAGGCCTCTAACTATGGCTACACCTTC. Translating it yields CASSQKPWQASNYGYTF.

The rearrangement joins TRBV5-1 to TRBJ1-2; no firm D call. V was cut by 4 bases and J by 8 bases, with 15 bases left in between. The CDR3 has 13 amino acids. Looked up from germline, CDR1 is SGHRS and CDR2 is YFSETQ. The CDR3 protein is CASSPDGLSGYTF. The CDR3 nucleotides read TGCGCCAGCAGCCCCGACGGACTCTCCGGCTACACCTTC. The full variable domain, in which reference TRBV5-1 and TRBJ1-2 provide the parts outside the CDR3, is KAGVTQTPRYLIKTRGQQVTLSCSPISGHRSVSWYQQTPGQGLQFLFEYFSETQRNKGNFPGRFSGRQFSNSRSEMNVSTLELGDSALYLCASSPDGLSGYTFGSGTRLTVV.

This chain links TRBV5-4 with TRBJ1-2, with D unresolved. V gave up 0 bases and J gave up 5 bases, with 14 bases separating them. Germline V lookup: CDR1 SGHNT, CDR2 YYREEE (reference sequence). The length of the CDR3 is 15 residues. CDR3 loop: CASSLDVRMRYGYTF. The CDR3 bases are TGTGCCAGCAGCTTGGACGTCCGAATGCGTTATGGCTACACCTTC.

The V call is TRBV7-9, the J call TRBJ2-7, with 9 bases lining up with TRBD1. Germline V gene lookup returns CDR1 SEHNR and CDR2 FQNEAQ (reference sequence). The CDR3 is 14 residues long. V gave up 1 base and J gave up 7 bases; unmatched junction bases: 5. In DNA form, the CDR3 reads TGTGCCAGCAGCTTAGACAGGGGGCAGAGGGAGCAGTACTTC. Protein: CASSLDRGQREQYF.

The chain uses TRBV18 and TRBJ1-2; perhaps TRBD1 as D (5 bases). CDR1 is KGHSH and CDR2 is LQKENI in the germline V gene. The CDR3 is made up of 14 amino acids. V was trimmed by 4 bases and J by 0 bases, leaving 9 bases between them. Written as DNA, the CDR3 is TGTGCCAGCTCACTACAGGTGACTAACTATGGCTACACCTTC. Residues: CASSLQVTNYGYTF.